This T cell receptor (beta chain) derives from a study of cytomegalovirus exposure and HLA in healthy donors. PCR primers comprised 60 Vbeta and 13 Jbeta primers. Sequencing used immunoSEQ multiplex PCR; TCRdb keeps in-frame clones, though not all of them. This sample has 100,000 to 150,000 clones; around 67% occur once, and the top ten carry 4% to 5.5%. The V end was cut by 4 bases, the J end by 0 bases, with 9 bases between. This CDR3 is built from 15 residues. CDR1 is MNHNS, CDR2 SASEGT, per germline. The clonotype was recovered from a man in his fifties or sixties in good health and CMV-seropositive. Sequenced: PBMCs. The chain is built from TRBV6-1 and TRBJ1-4; D gene unclear. Written as DNA, the CDR3 is TGTGCCAGCAGTGTAACTTTTGCAACTAATGAAAAACTGTTTTTT. Residues: CASSVTFATNEKLFF.